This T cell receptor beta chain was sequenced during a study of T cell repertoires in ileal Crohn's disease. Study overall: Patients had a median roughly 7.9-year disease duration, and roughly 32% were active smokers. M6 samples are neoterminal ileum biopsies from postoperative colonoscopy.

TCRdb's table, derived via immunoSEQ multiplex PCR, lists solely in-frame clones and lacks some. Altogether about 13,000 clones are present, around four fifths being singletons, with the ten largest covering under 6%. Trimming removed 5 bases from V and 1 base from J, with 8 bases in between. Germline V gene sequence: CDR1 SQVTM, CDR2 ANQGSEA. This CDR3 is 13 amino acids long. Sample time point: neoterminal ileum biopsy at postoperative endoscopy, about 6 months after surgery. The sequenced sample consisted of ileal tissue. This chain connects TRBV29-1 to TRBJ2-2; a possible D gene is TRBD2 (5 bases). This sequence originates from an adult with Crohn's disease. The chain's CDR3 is CSVREKNTGELFF. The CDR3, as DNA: TGCAGCGTTAGGGAGAAGAACACCGGGGAGCTGTTTTTT.